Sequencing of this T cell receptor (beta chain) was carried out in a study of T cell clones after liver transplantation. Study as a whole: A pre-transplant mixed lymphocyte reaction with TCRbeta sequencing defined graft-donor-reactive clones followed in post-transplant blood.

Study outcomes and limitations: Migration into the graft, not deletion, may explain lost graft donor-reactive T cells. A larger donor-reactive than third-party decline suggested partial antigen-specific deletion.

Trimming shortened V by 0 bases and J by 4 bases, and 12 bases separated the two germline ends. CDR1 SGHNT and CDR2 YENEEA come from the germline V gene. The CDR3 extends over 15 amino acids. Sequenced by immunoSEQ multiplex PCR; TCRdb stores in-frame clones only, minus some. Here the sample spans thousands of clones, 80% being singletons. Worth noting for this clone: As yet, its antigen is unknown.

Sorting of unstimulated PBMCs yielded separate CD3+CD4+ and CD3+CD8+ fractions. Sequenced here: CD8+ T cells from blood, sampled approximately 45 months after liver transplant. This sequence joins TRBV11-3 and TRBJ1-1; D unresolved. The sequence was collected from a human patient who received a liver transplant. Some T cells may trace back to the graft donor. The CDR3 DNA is TGTGCCAGCAGCTTAGACGGCGGTGAAGGCACTGAAGCTTTCTTT. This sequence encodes CASSLDGGEGTEAFF.